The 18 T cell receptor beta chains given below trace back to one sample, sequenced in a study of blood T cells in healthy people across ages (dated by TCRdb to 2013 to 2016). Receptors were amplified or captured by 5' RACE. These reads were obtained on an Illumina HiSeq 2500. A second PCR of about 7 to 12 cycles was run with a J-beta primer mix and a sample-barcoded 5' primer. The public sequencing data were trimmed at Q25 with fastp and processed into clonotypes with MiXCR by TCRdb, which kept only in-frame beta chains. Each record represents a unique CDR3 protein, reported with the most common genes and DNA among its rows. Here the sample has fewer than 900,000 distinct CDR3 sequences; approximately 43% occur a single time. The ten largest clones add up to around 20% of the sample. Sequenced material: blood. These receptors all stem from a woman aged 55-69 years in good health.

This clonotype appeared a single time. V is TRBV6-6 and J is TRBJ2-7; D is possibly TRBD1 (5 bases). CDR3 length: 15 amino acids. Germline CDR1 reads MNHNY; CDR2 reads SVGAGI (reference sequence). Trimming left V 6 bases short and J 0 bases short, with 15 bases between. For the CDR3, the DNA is TGTGCCAGCAGATTTCAAGGGGAAAGCTCCTACGAGCAGTACTTC. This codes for CASRFQGESSYEQYF.

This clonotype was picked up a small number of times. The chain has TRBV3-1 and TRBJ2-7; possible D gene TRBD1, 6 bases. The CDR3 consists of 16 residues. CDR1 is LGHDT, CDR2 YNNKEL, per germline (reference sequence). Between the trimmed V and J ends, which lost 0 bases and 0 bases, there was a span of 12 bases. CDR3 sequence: CASSQEQGAPSYEQYF. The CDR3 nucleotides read TGTGCCAGCAGCCAAGAACAGGGCGCCCCCTCCTACGAGCAGTACTTC.

The DNA of the CDR3 is TGTGCCAGCAGACCCAACGACAAGGAGCAGTACTTC. Amino acids: CASRPNDKEQYF. The chain combines TRBV2 with TRBJ2-5; D is uncertain. The length of the CDR3 is 12 residues. The ends were cut back, 6 bases at V and 11 bases at J, with 16 bases in the middle. The germline CDR1 and CDR2 sequences are SNHLY and FYNNEI.

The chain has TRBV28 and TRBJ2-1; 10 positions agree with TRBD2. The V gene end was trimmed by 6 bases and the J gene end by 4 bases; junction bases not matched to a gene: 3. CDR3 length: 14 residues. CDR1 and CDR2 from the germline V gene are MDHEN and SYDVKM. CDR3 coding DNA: TGTGCCAGCAGCCAAGCGGGAGGGTACAATGAGCAGTTCTTC. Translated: CASSQAGGYNEQFF.

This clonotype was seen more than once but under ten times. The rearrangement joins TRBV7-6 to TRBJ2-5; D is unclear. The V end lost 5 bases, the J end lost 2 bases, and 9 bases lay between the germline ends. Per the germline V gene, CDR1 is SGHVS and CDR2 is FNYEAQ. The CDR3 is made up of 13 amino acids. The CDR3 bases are TGTGCCAGCAGCCAAATAACTCAAGAGACCCAGTACTTC. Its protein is CASSQITQETQYF.

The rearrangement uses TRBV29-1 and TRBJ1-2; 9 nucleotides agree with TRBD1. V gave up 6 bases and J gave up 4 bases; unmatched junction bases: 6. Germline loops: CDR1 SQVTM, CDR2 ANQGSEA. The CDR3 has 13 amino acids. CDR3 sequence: CSVGTGLGYGYTF. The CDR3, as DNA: TGCAGCGTCGGGACAGGGTTAGGCTATGGCTACACCTTC.

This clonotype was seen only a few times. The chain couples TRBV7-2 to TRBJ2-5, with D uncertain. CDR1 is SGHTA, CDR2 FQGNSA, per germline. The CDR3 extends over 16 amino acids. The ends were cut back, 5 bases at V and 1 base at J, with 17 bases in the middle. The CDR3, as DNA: TGTGCCAGCAGCGCTACCCCTAGGCCGGTCCAAGAGACCCAGTACTTC. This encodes CASSATPRPVQETQYF.

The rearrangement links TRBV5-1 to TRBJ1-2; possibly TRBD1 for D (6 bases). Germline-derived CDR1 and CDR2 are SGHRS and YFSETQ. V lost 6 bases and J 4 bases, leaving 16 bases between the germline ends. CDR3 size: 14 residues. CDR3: CASNPARGPYGYTF. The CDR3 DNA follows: TGCGCCAGCAACCCGGCCAGGGGTCCCTATGGCTACACCTTC.

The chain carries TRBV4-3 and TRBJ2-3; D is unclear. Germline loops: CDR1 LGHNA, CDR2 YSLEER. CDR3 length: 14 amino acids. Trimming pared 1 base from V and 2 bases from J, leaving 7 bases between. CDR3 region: CASSQGQFTDTQYF. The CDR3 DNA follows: TGCGCCAGCAGCCAAGGGCAGTTCACAGATACGCAGTATTTT.

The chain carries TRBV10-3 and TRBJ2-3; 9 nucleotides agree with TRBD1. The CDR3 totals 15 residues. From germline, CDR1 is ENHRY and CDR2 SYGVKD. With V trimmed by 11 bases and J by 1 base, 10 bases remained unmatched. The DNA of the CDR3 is TGTGCCTTGGTCAGGAGGACAGGGGGCACAGATACGCAGTATTTT. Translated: CALVRRTGGTDTQYF.

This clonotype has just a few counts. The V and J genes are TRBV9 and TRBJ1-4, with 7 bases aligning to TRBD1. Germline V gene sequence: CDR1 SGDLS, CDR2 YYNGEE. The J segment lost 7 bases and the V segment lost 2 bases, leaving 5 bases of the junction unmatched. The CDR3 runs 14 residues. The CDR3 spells CASSVTGTAEKLFF. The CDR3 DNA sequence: TGTGCCAGCAGCGTGACCGGGACAGCTGAAAAACTGTTTTTT.

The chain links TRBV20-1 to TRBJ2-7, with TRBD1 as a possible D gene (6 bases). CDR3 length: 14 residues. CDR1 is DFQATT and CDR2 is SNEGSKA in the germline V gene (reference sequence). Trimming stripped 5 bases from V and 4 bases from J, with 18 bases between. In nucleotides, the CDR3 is TGCAGTGCTCCTACCTTGGACAGAAATTACGAGCAGTACTTC. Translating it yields CSAPTLDRNYEQYF.

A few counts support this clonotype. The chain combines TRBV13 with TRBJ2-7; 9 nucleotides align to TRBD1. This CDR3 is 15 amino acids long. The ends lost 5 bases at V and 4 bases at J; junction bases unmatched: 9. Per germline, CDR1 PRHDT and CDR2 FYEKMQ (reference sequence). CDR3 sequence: CASSPRGTGIYEQYF. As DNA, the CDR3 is TGTGCCAGCAGCCCCAGGGGGACAGGGATTTACGAGCAGTACTTC.

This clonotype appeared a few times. CDR3 sequence reads: CASSSRTPTSSYNEQFF. The CDR3 coding sequence is TGTGCCAGTAGCTCTCGGACTCCCACCAGCTCCTACAATGAGCAGTTCTTC. The chain carries TRBV6-5 and TRBJ2-1; tentative D call: TRBD2 (5 bases). The V gene lost 9 bases and the J gene lost 0 bases, with 21 bases spanning the gap. CDR3 length equals 17 residues. CDR1 is MNHEY and CDR2 is SVGAGI in the germline V gene.

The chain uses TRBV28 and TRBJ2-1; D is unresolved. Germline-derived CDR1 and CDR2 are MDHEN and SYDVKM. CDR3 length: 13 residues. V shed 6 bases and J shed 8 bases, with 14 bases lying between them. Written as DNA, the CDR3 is TGTGCCAGCAGCCGCCAGAGTTACGATGAGCAGTTCTTC. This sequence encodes CASSRQSYDEQFF.

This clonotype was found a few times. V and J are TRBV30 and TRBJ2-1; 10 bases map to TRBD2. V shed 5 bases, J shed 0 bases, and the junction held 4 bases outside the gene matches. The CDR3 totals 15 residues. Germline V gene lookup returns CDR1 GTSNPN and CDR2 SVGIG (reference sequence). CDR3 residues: CAWSSGGSSYNEQFF. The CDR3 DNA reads TGTGCCTGGTCTAGCGGGGGTAGCTCCTACAATGAGCAGTTCTTC.

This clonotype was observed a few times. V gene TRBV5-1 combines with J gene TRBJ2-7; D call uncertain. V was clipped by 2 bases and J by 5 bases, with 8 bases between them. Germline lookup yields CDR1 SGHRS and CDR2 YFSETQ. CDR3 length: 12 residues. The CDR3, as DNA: TGCGCCAGCAGCTTCTCCTTACACGAGCAGTACTTC. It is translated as CASSFSLHEQYF.

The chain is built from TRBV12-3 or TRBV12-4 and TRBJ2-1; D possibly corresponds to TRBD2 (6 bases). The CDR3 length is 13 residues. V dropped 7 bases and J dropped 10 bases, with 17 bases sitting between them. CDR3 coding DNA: TGTGCCAGCACCTCCGGGACTCCATCCGAGCAGTTCTTC. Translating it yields CASTSGTPSEQFF.